In this sample, the clone carrying this T cell receptor (beta chain) turned up many times. What it recognizes is unknown. Researchers took RNA transcripts and amplified the TCR beta CDR3 regions from them. First-round RT-PCR with HTBI primers amplified the TCR CDR3 region. TCRdb independently ran MiXCR on the multiplex PCR reads; one entry per CDR3 protein. This sample has some 350,000 distinct CDR3 sequences; 19% occur once, and the top ten carry 3.7%. Graves' hyperthyroidism is called stable when ophthalmopathy does not progress within 18 months. The data were obtained in a study of T cells in Graves' hyperthyroidism and ophthalmopathy. Findings of the study overall: Clonotypes that were expanded in thyroid above 0.001 mostly appeared in blood too.

The CDR3 is 15 residues long. Deletions cut 4 bases from V and 4 bases from J, with 14 bases between. Germline V lookup: CDR1 MDHEN, CDR2 SYDVKM. The sequencing sample was made of blood. The sequence derives from a woman in her late teens or twenties with Graves' hyperthyroidism. V and J are TRBV28 and TRBJ1-5; the D gene is possibly TRBD1 (5 bases). The CDR3 nucleotides read TGTGCCAGCAGTTCCGGGACCAGAGGAAATCAGCCCCAGCATTTT. It specifies CASSSGTRGNQPQHF.